These 17 T cell receptor beta chains share one sample of origin, sequenced in a study of shared clonotypes between healthy human individuals. Some clones are missing from TCRdb's copy, which holds only in-frame ones; the method was immunoSEQ multiplex PCR. This table holds some 660,000 clones, about 80% found once. Sample: memory CD4+ T cells sorted from blood. Documented subset: CD45RA-negative fraction. Source of these receptors: a woman in her thirties in good health.

The genes are TRBV7-2 and TRBJ2-5; 11 bases agree with TRBD1. CDR1 and CDR2 (germline): SGHTA, FQGNSA. Unmatched junction bases numbered 7, after V lost 5 bases and J lost 5 bases. The length of the CDR3 is 15 residues. This CDR3 is CASSRGQGARETQYF. DNA of the CDR3: TGTGCCAGCAGCCGTGGACAGGGGGCACGGGAGACCCAGTACTTC.

V and J are TRBV5-6 and TRBJ2-1, with 10 bases identical to TRBD2. The CDR3 covers 16 residues. The germline V gene has CDR1 SGHDT and CDR2 YYEEEE. The V and J ends lost 3 bases and 4 bases, in that order; junction bases with no gene match: 7. This CDR3 reads CASSSRLLAGYNEQFF. CDR3 sequence (DNA): TGTGCCAGCAGCTCCCGACTACTAGCGGGATACAATGAGCAGTTCTTC.

The chain uses TRBV2 and TRBJ2-7; the match to TRBD1 covers 9 bases. The CDR3 sequence is 14 residues long. The V gene's germline CDR1 is SNHLY and CDR2 FYNNEI. V lost 4 bases and J lost 3; bases outside the gene matches: 4. The CDR3 bases are TGTGCCAGCAGTGGACAGGGGGTCGGCTACGAGCAGTACTTC. Residues: CASSGQGVGYEQYF.

This clone was recorded only once. The same CDR3 arises from other DNA sequences in this sample as well. This chain links TRBV29-1 with TRBJ2-3; D may correspond to TRBD1 or TRBD2 (6 bases each). The germline CDR1 and CDR2 sequences are SQVTM and ANQGSEA. CDR3 length: 13 residues. Trimming removed 3 bases from V and 2 bases from J, with 9 bases in between. CDR3 DNA sequence: TGCAGCGTTGAGGAGGGGGACACAGATACGCAGTATTTT. Its translation: CSVEEGDTDTQYF.

This clone was counted once. The chain combines TRBV6-1 with TRBJ1-5, with 9 nucleotides matching TRBD1. The junction had 9 bases not matched to a gene; V was cut back by 3 bases and J by 6 bases. Germline assignment: CDR1 MNHNS and CDR2 SASEGT. The CDR3 spans 16 residues. CDR3 sequence reads: CASSDALQGARQPQHF. The CDR3 DNA reads TGTGCCAGCAGTGACGCGTTACAGGGGGCTCGTCAGCCCCAGCATTTT.

This clone was detected ten times or more. This sequence joins TRBV7-9 and TRBJ1-1, with 7 bases aligning to TRBD1. Germline trimming cut 6 bases from V and 5 bases from J; bases unmatched to any gene: 6. CDR3 length equals 13 residues. Germline-derived CDR1 and CDR2 are SEHNR and FQNEAQ (reference sequence). The CDR3 sequence: CASRTQGRTEAFF. CDR3 DNA sequence: TGTGCCAGCAGAACACAGGGGAGGACTGAAGCTTTCTTT. The whole variable domain, filled in from reference TRBV7-9 and TRBJ1-1, reads DTGVSQNPRHKITKRGQNVTFRCDPISEHNRLYWYRQTLGQGPEFLTYFQNEAQLEKSRLLSDRFSAERPKGSFSTLEIQRTEQGDSAMYLCASRTQGRTEAFFGQGTRLTVV.

Remarks on this clone: This sequence may be a read error, since a much larger clone differs from it by one base. The chain links TRBV28 to TRBJ1-2; D is ambiguous. This CDR3 contains 12 residues. The germline V and J ends were trimmed by 5 bases and 4 bases, with 8 bases remaining between them. CDR1 and CDR2 from the germline V gene are MDHEN and SYDVKM. For the CDR3, the DNA is TGTGCCAGCAGTCCGGGAGCCTATGGCTACACCTTC. Its translation: CASSPGAYGYTF.

The J gene is TRBJ1-3, the V gene TRBV5-8, with D perhaps matching TRBD1 (6 bases). The CDR3 covers 15 residues. Germline values: CDR1 SGHTS, CDR2 YDEGEE. Trimming shortened V by 3 bases and J by 1 base, and 11 bases separated the two germline ends. CDR3 DNA: TGTGCCAGCAGCTGGTCAGGGGCTTCTGGAAACACCATATATTTT. It translates to CASSWSGASGNTIYF.

The genes are TRBV11-1 and TRBJ2-7, with 8 positions matching TRBD1. V gave up 6 bases and J gave up 0 bases; unmatched junction bases: 4. The CDR3 contains 14 residues. Germline CDR1 and CDR2: SGHAT and FQDESV (reference sequence). DNA for the CDR3: TGTGCCAGCAGACGGACAGGGAGCTCCTACGAGCAGTACTTC. Translated: CASRRTGSSYEQYF.

V usage is TRBV5-1 and J usage is TRBJ2-1; TRBD2 matches at 9 bases. CDR3 length: 16 residues. J was trimmed by 7 bases and V by 4 bases; bases with no gene match: 12. Germline CDR1 SGHRS, CDR2 YFSETQ. In DNA, the CDR3 is TGCGCCAGCAGCGCCCAAACCGTTACTAGCGGGAATGAGCAGTTCTTC. This sequence encodes CASSAQTVTSGNEQFF.

The chain combines TRBV28 with TRBJ2-7; 7 bases map to TRBD2. Germline V gene sequence: CDR1 MDHEN, CDR2 SYDVKM. The CDR3 length is 14 residues. The junction had 14 bases not matched to a gene; V was cut back by 6 bases and J by 9 bases. CDR3 sequence: CASSLWAAGDGQYF. CDR3 bases: TGTGCCAGCAGCCTATGGGCCGCGGGGGACGGGCAGTACTTC.

V usage is TRBV7-2 and J usage is TRBJ2-5, with D possibly matching TRBD1 (5 bases). V was cut by 2 bases and J by 7 bases, with 17 bases left in between. This CDR3 comprises 15 residues. The V gene's germline CDR1 is SGHTA and CDR2 FQGNSA. In DNA, the CDR3 is TGTGCCAGCAGCTTATACAGTCAGGGCACTGGGACCCAGTACTTC. This gives the protein CASSLYSQGTGTQYF.

This clone was seen a handful of times. The chain uses TRBV4-2 and TRBJ1-2; D is unclear. CDR3 length: 16 amino acids. V was clipped by 0 bases and J by 6 bases, with 17 bases between them. Germline V lookup: CDR1 LGHNA, CDR2 YNFKEQ. The CDR3: CASSQDLGFPTHGYTF. CDR3 sequence (DNA): TGTGCCAGCAGCCAAGATTTGGGGTTTCCTACTCATGGCTACACCTTC.

Points on this clone: This likely comes from a read error, as the CDR3 has no conserved phenylalanine or tryptophan at its end. This chain links TRBV6-1 with TRBJ1-2; no definite D call. Trimming cost V 2 bases and J 4 bases, with 14 bases left between them. This CDR3 has 15 residues. The germline V gene has CDR1 MNHNS and CDR2 SASEGT. The CDR3 DNA follows: TGTGCCAGCAGTGAACACGTAGGCCGGGGCTATGGCTACACCTCC. This gives the protein CASSEHVGRGYGYTS.

About this clone: The same CDR3 is also encoded by other DNA sequences in this sample. J is TRBJ1-1 and V is TRBV5-6, with 9 bases matching TRBD1. The CDR3 sequence is 14 residues long. Germline trimming cut 4 bases from V and 4 bases from J; bases unmatched to any gene: 5. Germline V gene lookup returns CDR1 SGHDT and CDR2 YYEEEE. The CDR3 sequence: CASSLRDRVTEAFF. The CDR3 nucleotides read TGTGCCAGCAGCCTCCGGGACAGGGTCACTGAAGCTTTCTTT.

There are a few counts of this clone. This chain connects TRBV7-6 to TRBJ2-7, with unresolved D. From germline, CDR1 is SGHVS and CDR2 FNYEAQ. V was clipped by 5 bases and J by 6 bases, with 14 bases between them. This CDR3 region has 13 residues. The CDR3 loop is CASSPTWTSEQYF. In DNA form, the CDR3 reads TGTGCCAGCAGCCCTACTTGGACCTCCGAGCAGTACTTC.

The chain uses TRBV19 and TRBJ2-5, with 8 nucleotides matching TRBD2. V trimming: 3 bases; J trimming: 1 base; junction bases outside the gene matches: 10. The CDR3 totals 17 residues. Germline CDR1 reads LNHDA; CDR2 reads SQIVND (reference sequence). CDR3 in amino acids: CASSMLAGTNFQETQYF. The CDR3 DNA reads as TGTGCCAGTAGTATGCTAGCGGGCACAAATTTCCAAGAGACCCAGTACTTC.